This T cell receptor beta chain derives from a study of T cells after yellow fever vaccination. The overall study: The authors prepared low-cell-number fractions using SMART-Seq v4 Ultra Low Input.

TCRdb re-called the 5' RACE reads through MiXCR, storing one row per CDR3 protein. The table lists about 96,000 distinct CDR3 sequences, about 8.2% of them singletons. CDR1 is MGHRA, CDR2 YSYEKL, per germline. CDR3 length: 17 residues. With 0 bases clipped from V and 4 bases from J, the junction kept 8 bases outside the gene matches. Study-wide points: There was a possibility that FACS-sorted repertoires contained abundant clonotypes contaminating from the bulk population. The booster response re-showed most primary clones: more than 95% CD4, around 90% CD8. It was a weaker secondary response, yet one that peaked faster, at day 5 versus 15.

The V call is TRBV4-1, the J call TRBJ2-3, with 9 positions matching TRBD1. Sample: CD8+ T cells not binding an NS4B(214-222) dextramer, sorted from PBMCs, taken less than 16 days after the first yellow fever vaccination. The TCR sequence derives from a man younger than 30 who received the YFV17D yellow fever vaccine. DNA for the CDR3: TGCGCCAGCAGCCAAGATTTCTGGGACAGGGAAGCAGATACGCAGTATTTT. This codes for CASSQDFWDREADTQYF.